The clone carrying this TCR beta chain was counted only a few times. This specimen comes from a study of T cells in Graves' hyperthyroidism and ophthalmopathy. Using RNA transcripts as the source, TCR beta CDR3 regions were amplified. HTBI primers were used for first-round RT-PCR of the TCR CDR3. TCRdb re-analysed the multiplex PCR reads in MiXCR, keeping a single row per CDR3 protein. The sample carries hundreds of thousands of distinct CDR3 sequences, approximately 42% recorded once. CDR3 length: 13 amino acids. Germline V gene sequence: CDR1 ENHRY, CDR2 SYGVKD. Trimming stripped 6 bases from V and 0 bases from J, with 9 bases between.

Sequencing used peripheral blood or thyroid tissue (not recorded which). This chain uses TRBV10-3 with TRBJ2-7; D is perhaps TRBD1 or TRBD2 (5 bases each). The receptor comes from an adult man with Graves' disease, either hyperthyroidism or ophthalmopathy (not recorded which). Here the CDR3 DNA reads TGTGCCATCAGGGGGGACGGCTCCTACGAGCAGTACTTC. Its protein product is CAIRGDGSYEQYF.